Given below is one T cell receptor (beta chain) in context. The J segment lost 2 bases and the V segment lost 0 bases, leaving 2 bases of the junction unmatched. Germline loops: CDR1 SGHRS, CDR2 YFSETQ. The CDR3 consists of 14 residues. This sample is part of a study of blood T cell repertoires in COVID-19. Study as a whole: COVID-19 samples, acute and convalescent, were from the United States, Italy and Spain.

Repertoires were generated with immunoSEQ multiplex PCR, while TCRdb's copy carries only in-frame clones and drops some. Among 150,000 to 200,000 clones, around 85% were seen once, and the ten largest hold around 10%. The sequencing input was peripheral blood. The rearrangement links TRBV5-1 to TRBJ2-7; TRBD1 agrees at 7 bases. The TCR comes from a woman older than 75 with acute or convalescent COVID-19. CDR3 nucleotide sequence: TGCGCCAGCAGCTTGGCAGGGGGTGCCTACGAGCAGTACTTC. Its protein is CASSLAGGAYEQYF.